This T cell receptor (beta chain) derives from a study of cytomegalovirus exposure and HLA in healthy donors. Study information: In terms of ancestry, the Caucasian-associated cluster contained 75% to 90% of the 350 to 450 genotyped donors. Overall study results and limits: Among immune exposure information, only CMV serostatus was available. When the data were analyzed later, several of the most significant clusters appeared to be linked to common viral pathogens. Owing to their indistinguishability, certain V segments, notably TRBV6-2 and TRBV6-3, were excluded.

With 6 bases removed from V and 0 bases from J, the gap between germline ends came to 9 bases. This CDR3 is 13 amino acids long. CDR1 and CDR2 (germline): MDHEN, SYDVKM. With regard to this clone: Its antigen is currently unknown.

Vbeta (60) and Jbeta (13) primers were used in the PCR. Generated by immunoSEQ multiplex PCR, the TCRdb table keeps only in-frame clones and is missing some. The data contain about 150,000 clones, 84% of them singletons. Material for sequencing was PBMCs. The J gene is TRBJ2-7, the V gene TRBV28; maybe TRBD2 (5 bases). The receptor was isolated from a man aged 18 to 29 in good health and CMV-seronegative. The CDR3 sequence is CASRIRGSYEQYF. The DNA of the CDR3 is TGTGCCAGCAGGATTCGGGGCTCCTACGAGCAGTACTTC.